This T cell receptor beta chain was identified during a study of regulatory T cells in long-lasting Graves disease. Overall study findings and caveats: Accuracy was perhaps lowered by the small sample size.

The time point is: persistent/refractory GD, antithyroid drugs over 5 years with positive TRAb. Extracted RNA from PBMCs served as the source of the TCR library. The authors diagnosed Graves' disease using American Thyroid Association guidelines. EDTA tubes received around 9.4 milliliters of collected peripheral blood. iRepertoire HTBI primers and Arm-PCR of CDR3 regions built TCR beta libraries. TCRdb fed the multiplex PCR reads into MiXCR, producing one record per CDR3 protein. The profile covers 500,000 to 700,000 distinct CDR3 sequences, with about 30% appearing a single time and 40% to 50% taken by the ten largest. At least ten counts were recorded for this clonotype. No antigen is known for it. The sample in question was peripheral blood mononuclear cells (PBMCs), obtained when the disease was refractory, from a patient treated with antithyroid drugs. This TCR was recovered from a female donor with Graves disease.

DNA for the CDR3: TGTGCCAGCAGTCCAACCCCGAACACTGAAGCTTTCTTT. Its protein is CASSPTPNTEAFF. The rearrangement links TRBV3-1 to TRBJ1-1; no reliable D call. This CDR3 spans 13 amino acids. From germline, CDR1 is LGHDT and CDR2 YNNKEL (reference sequence). Trimming left V 6 bases short and J 1 base short, with 9 bases between.